The 23 T cell receptor beta chains below were found in one sample sequenced in a study of T cell responses to AZD1222 COVID-19 vaccine. The method was immunoSEQ multiplex PCR; TCRdb's version includes in-frame clones alone and lacks a portion of them. This sample has approximately 99,000 clones, with 86% found just once. The specimen comprised peripheral blood, sampled on day 0 of AZD1222 vaccination. The source of these receptors is an adult in good health.

This rearrangement joins TRBV6-4 to TRBJ1-1; no reliable D call. CDR1 and CDR2 (germline): MRHNA, SNTAGT. Trimming pared 6 bases from V and 0 bases from J, leaving 11 bases between. This CDR3 has 14 amino acids. DNA for the CDR3: TGTGCCAGCAGGGACCTCTCCTTGAACACTGAAGCTTTCTTT. Its protein is CASRDLSLNTEAFF.

This rearrangement joins TRBV7-2 to TRBJ1-4; D remains ambiguous. The germline gives CDR1 SGHTA, CDR2 FQGNSA. The length of the CDR3 is 13 residues. The V and J ends lost 4 bases and 8 bases respectively, with 11 bases between them. The CDR3 region is CASSSGRTEKLFF. CDR3 in DNA: TGTGCCAGCAGCTCGGGCCGCACCGAAAAACTGTTTTTT.

V gene TRBV2 combines with J gene TRBJ1-2; D ambiguous. The CDR3 is 12 amino acids. Per germline, CDR1 SNHLY and CDR2 FYNNEI. V shed 8 bases and J shed 2 bases, with 9 bases lying between them. CDR3 coding DNA: TGTGCCAGCGACCCTAGGAACTATGGCTACACCTTC. The encoded protein is CASDPRNYGYTF. Based on the CDR3 plus reference TRBV2 and TRBJ1-2, the full variable domain is EPEVTQTPSHQVTQMGQEVILRCVPISNHLYFYWYRQILGQKVEFLVSFYNNEISEKSEIFDDQFSVERPDGSNFTLKIRSTKLEDSAMYFCASDPRNYGYTFGSGTRLTVV.

This chain joins TRBV6-1 and TRBJ1-5; D not certain. This CDR3 spans 14 amino acids. Trimming stripped 2 bases from V and 5 bases from J, with 10 bases between. Germline lookup yields CDR1 MNHNS and CDR2 SASEGT. DNA of the CDR3: TGTGCCAGCAGTGAAATCGTCGGTCATCAGCCCCAGCATTTT. This codes for CASSEIVGHQPQHF.

The chain recombines TRBV12-5 with TRBJ2-2; 9 bases are shared with TRBD2. This CDR3 has 16 amino acids. Germline-derived CDR1 and CDR2 are LGHNT and FRNRAP. After removal of 1 base from V and 7 bases from J, the junction contained 7 bases not matched to a gene. In DNA, the CDR3 is TGTGCTAGTGGTTTGGGGGCGGGGGGGATCCACGGGGAGCTGTTTTTT. Its protein is CASGLGAGGIHGELFF.

V is TRBV5-1 and J is TRBJ1-1; tentative D call: TRBD1 (6 bases). Per germline, CDR1 SGHRS and CDR2 YFSETQ. The CDR3 extends over 14 amino acids. The ends were cut back, 5 bases at V and 1 base at J, with 12 bases in the middle. The chain's CDR3 is CASSTGISNTEAFF. The CDR3 nucleotides read TGCGCCAGCAGTACAGGGATCTCGAACACTGAAGCTTTCTTT.

This sequence joins TRBV30 and TRBJ1-5; weak D call: TRBD1 (5 bases). This CDR3 region has 14 residues. Between the trimmed V and J ends, which lost 3 bases and 7 bases, there was a span of 16 bases. Germline V gene lookup returns CDR1 GTSNPN and CDR2 SVGIG (reference sequence). The chain's CDR3 is CAWSHNGGRQPQHF. CDR3 coding DNA: TGTGCCTGGAGCCATAATGGGGGAAGGCAGCCCCAGCATTTT.

The chain has TRBV18 and TRBJ2-7; TRBD1 or TRBD2 may be the D gene (5 bases each). The CDR3 totals 13 residues. Germline V gene lookup returns CDR1 KGHSH and CDR2 LQKENI. The V and J ends lost 6 bases and 7 bases respectively, with 16 bases between them. This CDR3 reads CASSPGTLEEQYF. CDR3 DNA: TGTGCCAGCTCGCCCGGGACCCTTGAAGAGCAGTACTTC.

The chain recombines TRBV15 with TRBJ1-3; no reliable D call. The V gene's germline CDR1 is LNHNV and CDR2 YYDKDF (reference sequence). The CDR3 has 12 residues. The ends were cut back, 6 bases at V and 4 bases at J, with 7 bases in the middle. The CDR3 protein is CATRNRGNTIYF. The CDR3 coding sequence is TGTGCCACCAGGAACAGAGGAAACACCATATATTTT.

V and J are TRBV7-6 and TRBJ2-1; TRBD2 agrees at 8 bases. Trimming at V came to 1 base and at J to 1 base, leaving 3 bases not matched to a gene. This CDR3 has 16 amino acids. CDR1 is SGHVS and CDR2 is FNYEAQ in the germline V gene. The CDR3 protein is CASSLEASGSYNEQFF. CDR3 nucleotide sequence: TGTGCCAGCAGCTTAGAAGCTAGCGGGTCCTACAATGAGCAGTTCTTC.

V usage is TRBV28 and J usage is TRBJ2-1; a possible D gene is TRBD2 (6 bases). Germline V gene data show CDR1 as MDHEN and CDR2 as SYDVKM. The CDR3 extends over 14 amino acids. V gave up 4 bases and J gave up 4 bases, with 11 bases separating them. The CDR3, as DNA: TGTGCCAGCAGTTGGGGACTCGAATACAATGAGCAGTTCTTC. This translates into CASSWGLEYNEQFF. The full variable domain, rest sourced from reference TRBV28 and TRBJ2-1, is DVKVTQSSRYLVKRTGEKVFLECVQDMDHENMFWYRQDPGLGLRLIYFSYDVKMKEKGDIPEGYSVSREKKERFSLILESASTNQTSMYLCASSWGLEYNEQFFGPGTRLTVL.

The chain is built from TRBV9 and TRBJ2-4; 11 nucleotides match TRBD2. This CDR3 has 19 residues. Germline V lookup: CDR1 SGDLS, CDR2 YYNGEE. V gave up 3 bases and J gave up 0 bases; unmatched junction bases: 11. The CDR3 loop is CASSGSTSGGGGAKNIQYF. The DNA for the CDR3 is TGTGCCAGCAGCGGGTCCACTAGCGGGGGAGGAGGAGCCAAAAACATTCAGTACTTC.

This chain joins TRBV5-1 and TRBJ2-2; a weak D match, TRBD1 (5 bases). CDR3 size: 15 residues. Deletions cut 2 bases from V and 0 bases from J, with 8 bases between. The V gene's germline CDR1 is SGHRS and CDR2 YFSETQ. The CDR3 nucleotides read TGCGCCAGCAGCTTTGGGGCGTCGAACACCGGGGAGCTGTTTTTT. This gives the protein CASSFGASNTGELFF.

The chain uses TRBV24-1 and TRBJ2-1; TRBD2 matches at 13 bases. Trimming took 4 bases from V and 0 from J; bases not matched to a gene: 11. The germline V gene encodes CDR1 KGHDR and CDR2 SFDVKD. The CDR3 sequence is 20 residues long. CDR3: CATSEPGLAGTTSSYNEQFF. The CDR3 DNA follows: TGTGCCACCAGTGAACCGGGACTAGCGGGGACAACAAGCTCCTACAATGAGCAGTTCTTC.

The V call is TRBV18, the J call TRBJ2-7; 7 positions agree with TRBD2. CDR3 size: 12 residues. Germline V lookup: CDR1 KGHSH, CDR2 LQKENI. V was pared by 4 bases and J by 5 bases, with 2 bases of the junction left unmatched. This CDR3 reads CASSQTSDEQYF. CDR3 bases: TGTGCCAGCTCACAAACTAGCGACGAGCAGTACTTC.

The rearrangement links TRBV7-9 to TRBJ1-6; no reliable D call. V lost 10 bases, J lost 10 bases, and 14 bases lay in between. There are 12 residues in the CDR3. Germline V gives CDR1 SEHNR, CDR2 FQNEAQ (reference sequence). The DNA of the CDR3 is TGTGCCATAGAAAGCGGAAGATCACCCCTCCACTTT. Protein: CAIESGRSPLHF.

This chain links TRBV6-5 with TRBJ1-5; D is perhaps TRBD1 (5 bases). Trimming removed 0 bases at V and 2 bases at J, with 11 bases between. The CDR3 consists of 16 residues. Germline lookup yields CDR1 MNHEY and CDR2 SVGAGI. The CDR3 coding sequence is TGTGCCAGCAGTTACTCAGGCAGGGACGGCAATCAGCCCCAGCATTTT. The encoded protein is CASSYSGRDGNQPQHF.

This clone was counted a single time. V is TRBV27 and J is TRBJ1-5; D gene unclear. In germline, CDR1 is MNHEY, CDR2 SMNVEV (reference sequence). V lost 0 bases and J 0 bases, leaving 9 bases between the germline ends. CDR3 length: 16 residues. In DNA, the CDR3 is TGTGCCAGCAGTTTATCGAACAGCTATAGCAATCAGCCCCAGCATTTT. Amino acids: CASSLSNSYSNQPQHF.

This chain connects TRBV19 to TRBJ2-3, with D hard to call. From germline, CDR1 is LNHDA and CDR2 SQIVND (reference sequence). The CDR3 totals 14 residues. With 3 bases removed from V and 1 base from J, the gap between germline ends came to 8 bases. CDR3 amino acids: CASSISQGTDTQYF. The CDR3 DNA reads as TGTGCCAGTAGTATCAGCCAGGGCACAGATACGCAGTATTTT.

The rearrangement uses TRBV7-9 and TRBJ2-5; D is possibly TRBD1 or TRBD2 (5 bases each). Between the trimmed V and J ends, which lost 2 bases and 9 bases, there was a span of 19 bases. The CDR3 has 15 residues. Germline assignment: CDR1 SEHNR and CDR2 FQNEAQ (reference sequence). CDR3 protein: CASSLQGGLLGPQYF. The CDR3 DNA sequence: TGTGCCAGCAGCTTACAGGGCGGGCTTTTGGGGCCCCAGTACTTC.

The chain links TRBV2 to TRBJ1-2; D ambiguous. The CDR3 covers 15 residues. Germline V CDR1 and CDR2: SNHLY, FYNNEI. Deletions cut 7 bases from V and 10 bases from J, with 25 bases between. For the CDR3, the DNA is TGTGCCAGCACTTCCTCGCAGACCGAGCTGGGCACCTACACCTTC. It encodes CASTSSQTELGTYTF. Full variable domain (remainder filled in from reference TRBV2 and TRBJ1-2): EPEVTQTPSHQVTQMGQEVILRCVPISNHLYFYWYRQILGQKVEFLVSFYNNEISEKSEIFDDQFSVERPDGSNFTLKIRSTKLEDSAMYFCASTSSQTELGTYTFGSGTRLTVV.

This clone was found once. It may be a read error: a sequence one base away is much more abundant. The CDR3 sequence is CASGDYGYTF. The CDR3 DNA reads as TGTGCCAGCGGGGACTATGGCTACACCTTC. This chain connects TRBV28 to TRBJ1-2, with D unclear. Germline CDR1 is MDHEN and CDR2 is SYDVKM. The CDR3 loop spans 10 amino acids. Deletions cut 8 bases from V and 3 bases from J, with 4 bases between.

This clone has just a few counts. The chain combines TRBV7-9 with TRBJ1-3, with D maybe TRBD1 (5 bases). V was clipped by 1 base and J by 1 base, with 20 bases between them. The CDR3 covers 19 residues. The V gene's germline CDR1 is SEHNR and CDR2 FQNEAQ (reference sequence). CDR3 nucleotide sequence: TGTGCCAGCAGCTTAGTACGGACAAATCAACTTATTTCTGGAAACACCATATATTTT. It translates to CASSLVRTNQLISGNTIYF.